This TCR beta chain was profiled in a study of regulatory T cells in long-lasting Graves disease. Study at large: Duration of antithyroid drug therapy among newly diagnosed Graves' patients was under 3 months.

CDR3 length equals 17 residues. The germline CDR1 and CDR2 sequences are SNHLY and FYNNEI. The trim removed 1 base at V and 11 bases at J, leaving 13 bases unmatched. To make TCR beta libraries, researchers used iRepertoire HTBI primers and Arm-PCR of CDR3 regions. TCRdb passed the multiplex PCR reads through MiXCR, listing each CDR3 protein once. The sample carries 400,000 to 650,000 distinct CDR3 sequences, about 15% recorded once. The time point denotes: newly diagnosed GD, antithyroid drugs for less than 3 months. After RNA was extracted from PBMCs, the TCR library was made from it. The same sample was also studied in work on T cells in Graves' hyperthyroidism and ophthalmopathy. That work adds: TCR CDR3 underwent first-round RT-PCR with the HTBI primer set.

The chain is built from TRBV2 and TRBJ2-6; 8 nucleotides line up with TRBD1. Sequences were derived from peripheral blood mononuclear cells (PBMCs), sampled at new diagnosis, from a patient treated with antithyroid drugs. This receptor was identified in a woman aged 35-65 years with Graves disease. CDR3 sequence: CASSEEDGTGLEDVLTF. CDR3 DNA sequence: TGTGCCAGCAGTGAAGAGGACGGGACAGGTCTGGAGGACGTCCTGACTTTC.